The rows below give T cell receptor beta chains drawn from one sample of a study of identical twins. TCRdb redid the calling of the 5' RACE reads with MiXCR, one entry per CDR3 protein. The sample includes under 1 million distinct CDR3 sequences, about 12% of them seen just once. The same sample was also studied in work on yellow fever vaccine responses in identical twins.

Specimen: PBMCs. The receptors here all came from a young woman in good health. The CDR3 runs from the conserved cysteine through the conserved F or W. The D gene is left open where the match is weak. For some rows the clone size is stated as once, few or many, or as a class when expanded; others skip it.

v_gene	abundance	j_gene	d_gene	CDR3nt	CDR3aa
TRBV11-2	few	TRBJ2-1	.	TGTGCCAGCAGCCCCGGGACACTCTACAATGAGCAGTTCTTC	CASSPGTLYNEQFF
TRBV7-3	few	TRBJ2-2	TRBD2	TGTGCCAGCAGCTCCTCCCCTCCGACTAGCGGGTACACCGGGGAGCTGTTTTTT	CASSSSPPTSGYTGELFF
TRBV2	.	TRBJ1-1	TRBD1	TGTGCCAGCAGAGGAACAACCCAGGGGGTGGGGGAAGCTTTCTTT	CASRGTTQGVGEAFF
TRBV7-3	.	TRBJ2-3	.	TGTGCCAGCTCTTCAGGGATACAAGATACGCAGTATTTT	CASSSGIQDTQYF
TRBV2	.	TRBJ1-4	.	TGTGCCAGCAGTGAAGAGCCCGGACTACGGGAAAAACTGTTTTTT	CASSEEPGLREKLFF
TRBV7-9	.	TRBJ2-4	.	TGTGCCAGCAGCTTGGGGGATGGAGGCATTCAGTACTTC	CASSLGDGGIQYF
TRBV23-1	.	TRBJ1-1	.	TGCGCCAGCAGTCAAACCCCCGCGCAAGGACCGACTAACACTGAAGCTTTCTTT	CASSQTPAQGPTNTEAFF
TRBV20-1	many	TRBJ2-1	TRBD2	TGCAGTGCTAGACCCGGGACTAGCGGCGCCTCCTACAATGAGCAGTTCTTC	CSARPGTSGASYNEQFF
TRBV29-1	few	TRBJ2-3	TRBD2	TGCAGCGTTCCGCCAGAGCGGGGGGGCCGTTTGACAGATACGCAGTATTTT	CSVPPERGGRLTDTQYF
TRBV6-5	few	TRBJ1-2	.	TGTGCCAGCAGTTACGGAGGGGACGCCGATTATGGCTACACCTTC	CASSYGGDADYGYTF
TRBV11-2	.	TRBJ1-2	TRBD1	TGTGCCAGCAGCGCACACAGGGGGCGCGGGGGTGGCTACACCTTC	CASSAHRGRGGGYTF
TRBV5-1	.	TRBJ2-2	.	TGCGCCAGCAGCCCGGCTATGGGTACCGGGGAGCTGTTTTTT	CASSPAMGTGELFF
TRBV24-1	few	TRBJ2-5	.	TGTGCCACCCAAGGGGGGTTCCGAGAGACCCAGTACTTC	CATQGGFRETQYF
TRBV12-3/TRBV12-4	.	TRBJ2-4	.	TGTGCCAGCACCCGTTCTCAATCGGGGCTTGCCAAAAACATTCAGTACTTC	CASTRSQSGLAKNIQYF
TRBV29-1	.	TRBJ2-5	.	TGCAGCGTTGAGGGGTCGGGGGCCGGGTCCAAAGTCCAAGAGACCCAGTACTTC	CSVEGSGAGSKVQETQYF
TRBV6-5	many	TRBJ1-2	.	TGTGCCAGCAGTTACTCGAAGTCGGGGGGCTATCGAAACGGCTACACCTTC	CASSYSKSGGYRNGYTF
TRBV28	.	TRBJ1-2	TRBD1	TGTGCCAGCAGTTTAGGGACAGATATCTATGGCTACACCTTC	CASSLGTDIYGYTF
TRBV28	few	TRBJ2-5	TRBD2	TGTGCCAGCAGTACCCAAACTAGCGCTCAACGCTCCCAGTACTTC	CASSTQTSAQRSQYF
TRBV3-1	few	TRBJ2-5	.	TGTGCCAGCAGCCAATCGAGGGTGGGGGAGACCCAGTACTTC	CASSQSRVGETQYF
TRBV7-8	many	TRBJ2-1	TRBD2	TGTGCCAGCAGCTTAGAGGGTCGGCTAGCGGGAGAGGTGGTGTTCTTC	CASSLEGRLAGEVVFF
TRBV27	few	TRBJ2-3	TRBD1	TGTGCCAGCAAGTTTTTTGGGACAGGGGGAGTCCGGAGCACAGATACGCAGTATTTT	CASKFFGTGGVRSTDTQYF
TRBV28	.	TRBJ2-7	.	TGTGCCAGCAGGCAGGAGGACAGACCCGAAGAGCAGTACTTC	CASRQEDRPEEQYF
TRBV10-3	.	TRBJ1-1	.	TGTGCCATCAGTTTGGTACATCCGAACACTGAAGCTTTCTTT	CAISLVHPNTEAFF
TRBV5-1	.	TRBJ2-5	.	TGCGCCAGCAGCTTGGCCGTGGGACGTGGACAAGAGACCCAGTACTTC	CASSLAVGRGQETQYF
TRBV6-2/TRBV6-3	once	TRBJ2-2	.	TGTGCCAGCAGTTATTGGGGCACCGGGGAGCTGTTTTTT	CASSYWGTGELFF
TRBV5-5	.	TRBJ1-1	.	TGTGCCAGCATTTCCCCCCAAAACACTGAAGCTTTCTTT	CASISPQNTEAFF
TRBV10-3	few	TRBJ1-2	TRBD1	TGTGCCATCAGTGGAGACGGGACAGGGGGCAGTGGCTACACCTTC	CAISGDGTGGSGYTF
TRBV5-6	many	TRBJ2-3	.	TGTGCCAGCAGCCCGCTAGCTACAGATACGCAGTATTTT	CASSPLATDTQYF
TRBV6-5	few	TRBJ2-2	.	TGTGCCAGCAGTTACTGGCAGGACCCAAACACCGGGGAGCTGTTTTTT	CASSYWQDPNTGELFF
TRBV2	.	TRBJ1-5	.	TGTGCCAGCACGGTGGGGGGGAGCAATCAGCCCCAGCATTTT	CASTVGGSNQPQHF
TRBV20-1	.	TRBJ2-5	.	TGCAGTGCTAGAGATCCCCGACTGGTTCGCGAGACCCAGTACTTC	CSARDPRLVRETQYF
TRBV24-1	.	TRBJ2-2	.	TGTGCCGGCGAGCTAGAATTCGCGAACACCGGGGAGCTGTTTTTT	CAGELEFANTGELFF
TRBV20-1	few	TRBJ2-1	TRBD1	TGCAGTGCTAGTCGTCCGGGACAGTTCTCCTACAATGAGCAGTTCTTC	CSASRPGQFSYNEQFF
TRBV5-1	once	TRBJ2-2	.	TGCGCCAGCAGCTTAAGTGGCGGTAGTAGGAAAGCCGGGGAGCTGTTTTTT	CASSLSGGSRKAGELFF
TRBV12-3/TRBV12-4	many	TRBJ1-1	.	TGTGCCAGCAGCCCTACCAGGGAGGCGAACACTGAAGCTTTCTTT	CASSPTREANTEAFF
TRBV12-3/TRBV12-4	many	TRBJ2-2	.	TGTGCCAGCAGTTCGGTACAGCTGAACACCGGGGAGCTGTTTTTT	CASSSVQLNTGELFF
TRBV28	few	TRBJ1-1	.	TGTGCCAGCAGTTTACCCACGACAAGTGAAGCTTTCTTT	CASSLPTTSEAFF
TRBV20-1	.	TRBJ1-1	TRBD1	TGCAGTGCTCCATGGACAGGCACTGAAGCTTTCTTT	CSAPWTGTEAFF
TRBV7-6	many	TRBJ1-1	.	TGTGCCAGCAGCTTAGGGTTGCTGAACACTGAAGCTTTCTTT	CASSLGLLNTEAFF
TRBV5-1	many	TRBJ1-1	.	TGCGCCAGCAGCCACCCAGGTGAAGGTTTGAACACTGAAGCTTTCTTT	CASSHPGEGLNTEAFF
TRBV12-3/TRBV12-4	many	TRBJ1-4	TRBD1	TGTGCCAGCAGCACGGGACAGGGGTCTAGTGGAAAACTGTTTTTT	CASSTGQGSSGKLFF
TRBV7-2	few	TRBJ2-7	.	TGTGCCAGCAGCTTATTGCTCAACTCCTACGAGCAGTACTTC	CASSLLLNSYEQYF
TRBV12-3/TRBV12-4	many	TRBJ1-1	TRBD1	TGTGCCAGCACCCCGCGACAGGGGAGGAACACTGAAGCTTTCTTT	CASTPRQGRNTEAFF
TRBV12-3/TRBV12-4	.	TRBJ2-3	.	TGTGCCAGCAGTAACTCGACAACTAGCACAGATACGCAGTATTTT	CASSNSTTSTDTQYF
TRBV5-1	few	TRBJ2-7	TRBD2	TGCGCCAGCAGCTTGAGGGCGGGAGAATCGAGGGAGCAGTACTTC	CASSLRAGESREQYF
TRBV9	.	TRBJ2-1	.	TGTGCCAGCAGCGTAGCTACCGGGGCTGGTGAGCAGTTCTTC	CASSVATGAGEQFF
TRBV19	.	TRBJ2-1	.	TGTGCCAGTAGCTTCGGGCTAGTCTCCTCCAATGAGCAGTTCTTC	CASSFGLVSSNEQFF
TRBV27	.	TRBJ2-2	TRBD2	TGTGCCAGCAGGACTAGCGGGGGGTCCACCGGGGAGCTGTTTTTT	CASRTSGGSTGELFF
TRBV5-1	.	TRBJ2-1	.	TGCGCCAGCAGCTACGACAGTCCGCCCCACAAGACCCAGTTCTTC	CASSYDSPPHKTQFF
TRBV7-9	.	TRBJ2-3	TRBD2	TGTGCCAGCAGCCCCGGGAGGGCCATAGATACGCAGTATTTT	CASSPGRAIDTQYF
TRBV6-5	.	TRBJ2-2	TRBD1	TGTGCCAGCAGTTACGGGACAGCCACCGGGGAGCTGTTTTTT	CASSYGTATGELFF
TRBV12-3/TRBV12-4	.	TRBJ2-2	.	TGTGCCAGCAGTTTTTACAGGGGGGGGGCCACCGGGGAGCTGTTTTTT	CASSFYRGGATGELFF
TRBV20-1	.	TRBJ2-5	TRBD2	TGCAGTGCTTCTCGACTAGCGGGAGTCCAAGAGACCCAGTACTTC	CSASRLAGVQETQYF
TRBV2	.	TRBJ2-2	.	TGTGCCAGCACTCTTTGGGGCCGAACCGGGGAGCTGTTTTTT	CASTLWGRTGELFF
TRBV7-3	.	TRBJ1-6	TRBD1	TGTGCCAGCAGCTTACAGGGGGCGTCTAATTCACCCCTCCACTTT	CASSLQGASNSPLHF
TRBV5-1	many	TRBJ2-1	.	TGCGCCAGCAGCTTGGACCCAGAATACAATGAGCAGTTCTTC	CASSLDPEYNEQFF
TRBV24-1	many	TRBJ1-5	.	TGTGCCACCAGTAGAGGCAATCAGCCCCAGCATTTT	CATSRGNQPQHF
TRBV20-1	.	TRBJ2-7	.	TGCAGTGCTAGAGATTTGGGGGTATACGAGCAGTACTTC	CSARDLGVYEQYF
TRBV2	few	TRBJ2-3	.	TGTGCCAGCAAGGGAGATACGCAGTATTTT	CASKGDTQYF